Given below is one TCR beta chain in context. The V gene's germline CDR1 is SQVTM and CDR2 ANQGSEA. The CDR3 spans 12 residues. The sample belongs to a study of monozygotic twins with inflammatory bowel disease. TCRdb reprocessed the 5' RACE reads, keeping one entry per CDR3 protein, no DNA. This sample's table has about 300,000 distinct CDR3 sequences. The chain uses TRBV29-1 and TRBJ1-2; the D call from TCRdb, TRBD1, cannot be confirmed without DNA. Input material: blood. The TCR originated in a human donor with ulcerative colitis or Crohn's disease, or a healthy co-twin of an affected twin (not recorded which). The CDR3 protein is CSVETGWDGYTF.